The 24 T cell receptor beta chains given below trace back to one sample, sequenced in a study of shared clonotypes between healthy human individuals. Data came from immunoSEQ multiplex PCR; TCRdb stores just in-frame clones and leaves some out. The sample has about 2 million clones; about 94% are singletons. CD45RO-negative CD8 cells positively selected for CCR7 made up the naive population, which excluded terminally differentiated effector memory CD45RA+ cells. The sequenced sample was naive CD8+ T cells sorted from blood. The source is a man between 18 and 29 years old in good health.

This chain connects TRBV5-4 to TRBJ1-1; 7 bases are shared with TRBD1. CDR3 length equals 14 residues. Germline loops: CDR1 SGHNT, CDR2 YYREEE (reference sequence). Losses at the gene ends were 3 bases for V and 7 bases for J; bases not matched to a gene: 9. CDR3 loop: CASSSPTGQGEAFF. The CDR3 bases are TGTGCCAGCAGCTCTCCGACAGGGCAAGGTGAAGCTTTCTTT.

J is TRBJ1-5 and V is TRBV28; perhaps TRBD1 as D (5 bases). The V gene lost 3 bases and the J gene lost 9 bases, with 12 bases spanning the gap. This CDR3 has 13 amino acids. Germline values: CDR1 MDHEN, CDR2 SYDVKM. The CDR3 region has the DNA TGTGCCAGCAGTTTCCGGGGGGGAGGGCCCCAGCATTTT. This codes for CASSFRGGGPQHF. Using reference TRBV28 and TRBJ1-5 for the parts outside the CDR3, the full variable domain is DVKVTQSSRYLVKRTGEKVFLECVQDMDHENMFWYRQDPGLGLRLIYFSYDVKMKEKGDIPEGYSVSREKKERFSLILESASTNQTSMYLCASSFRGGGPQHFGDGTRLSIL.

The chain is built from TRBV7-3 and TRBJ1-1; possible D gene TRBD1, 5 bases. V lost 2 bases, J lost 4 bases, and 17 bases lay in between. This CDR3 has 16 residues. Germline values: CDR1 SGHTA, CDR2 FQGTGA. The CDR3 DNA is TGTGCCAGCAGCTTAGCCACACAGGAGGTCGGCACTGAAGCTTTCTTT. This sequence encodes CASSLATQEVGTEAFF.

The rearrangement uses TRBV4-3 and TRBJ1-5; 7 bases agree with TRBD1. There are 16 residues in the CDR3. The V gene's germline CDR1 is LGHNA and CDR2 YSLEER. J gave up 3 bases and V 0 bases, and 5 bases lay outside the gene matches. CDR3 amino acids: CASSQDWDSFNQPQHF. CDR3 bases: TGCGCCAGCAGCCAAGATTGGGACAGCTTCAATCAGCCCCAGCATTTT.

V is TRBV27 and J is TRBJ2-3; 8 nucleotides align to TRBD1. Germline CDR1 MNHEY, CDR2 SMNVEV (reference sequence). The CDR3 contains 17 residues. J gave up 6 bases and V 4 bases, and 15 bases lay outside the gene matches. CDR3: CASSWGTQGALADTQYF. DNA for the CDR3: TGTGCCAGCAGTTGGGGGACCCAGGGGGCACTTGCTGATACGCAGTATTTT.

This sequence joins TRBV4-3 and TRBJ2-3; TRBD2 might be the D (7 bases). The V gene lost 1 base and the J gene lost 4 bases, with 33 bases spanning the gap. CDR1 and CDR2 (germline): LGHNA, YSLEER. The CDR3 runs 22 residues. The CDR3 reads CASSQALGGGDILWFSADTQYF. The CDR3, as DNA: TGCGCCAGCAGCCAAGCCCTAGGGGGGGGTGATATCCTTTGGTTTTCCGCAGATACGCAGTATTTT.

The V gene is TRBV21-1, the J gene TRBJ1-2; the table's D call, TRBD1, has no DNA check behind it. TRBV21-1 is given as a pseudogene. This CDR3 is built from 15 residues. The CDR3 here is CASSKVGTGKSGYTF. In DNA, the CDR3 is TGTGCCAGCAGCAAAGTAGGGACAGGGAAGAGTGGCTACACCTTC.

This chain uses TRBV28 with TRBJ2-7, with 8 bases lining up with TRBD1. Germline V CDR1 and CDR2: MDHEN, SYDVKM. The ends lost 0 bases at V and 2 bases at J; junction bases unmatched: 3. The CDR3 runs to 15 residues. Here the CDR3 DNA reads TGTGCCAGCAGTTTATGGCAGGGGGCAGCCTACGAGCAGTACTTC. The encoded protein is CASSLWQGAAYEQYF.

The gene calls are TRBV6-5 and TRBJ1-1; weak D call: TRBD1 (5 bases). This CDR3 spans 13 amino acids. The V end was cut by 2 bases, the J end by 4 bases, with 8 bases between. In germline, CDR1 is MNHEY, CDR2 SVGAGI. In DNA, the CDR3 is TGTGCCAGCAGTTACCGGGGGAGCACTGAAGCTTTCTTT. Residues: CASSYRGSTEAFF.

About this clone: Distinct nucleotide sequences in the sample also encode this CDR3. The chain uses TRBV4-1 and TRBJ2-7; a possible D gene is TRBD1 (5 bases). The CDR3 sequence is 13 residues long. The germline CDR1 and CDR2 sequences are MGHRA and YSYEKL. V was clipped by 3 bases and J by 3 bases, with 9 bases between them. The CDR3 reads CASSQKQGYEQYF. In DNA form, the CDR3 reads TGCGCCAGCAGCCAGAAGCAGGGCTACGAGCAGTACTTC.

The DNA for the CDR3 is TGTGCCAGCAGTTTCCCGAGGGTGGACCCTGAAGCTTTCTTT. Its protein product is CASSFPRVDPEAFF. This chain uses TRBV28 with TRBJ1-1, with D hard to call. The ends were cut back, 3 bases at V and 6 bases at J, with 14 bases in the middle. Looked up from germline, CDR1 is MDHEN and CDR2 is SYDVKM. The CDR3 runs to 14 residues. The full variable domain, with the rest looked up from reference TRBV28 and TRBJ1-1, is DVKVTQSSRYLVKRTGEKVFLECVQDMDHENMFWYRQDPGLGLRLIYFSYDVKMKEKGDIPEGYSVSREKKERFSLILESASTNQTSMYLCASSFPRVDPEAFFGQGTRLTVV.

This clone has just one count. Written as DNA, the CDR3 is TGTGCCAGCAGCTTAGGCGGGACAGAGCCCTACGAGCAGTACTTC. Translation gives CASSLGGTEPYEQYF. The rearrangement joins TRBV13 to TRBJ2-7; 7 positions agree with TRBD1. The CDR3 is 15 residues long. Germline V gives CDR1 PRHDT, CDR2 FYEKMQ (reference sequence). V dropped 0 bases and J dropped 2; count of bases not matched to a gene: 4.

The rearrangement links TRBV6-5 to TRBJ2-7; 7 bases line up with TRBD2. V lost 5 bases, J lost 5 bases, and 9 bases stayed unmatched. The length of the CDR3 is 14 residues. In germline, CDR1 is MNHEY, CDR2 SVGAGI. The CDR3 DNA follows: TGTGCCAGCAGTCTCTCCGGGGGGATCGACGAGCAGTACTTC. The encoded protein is CASSLSGGIDEQYF.

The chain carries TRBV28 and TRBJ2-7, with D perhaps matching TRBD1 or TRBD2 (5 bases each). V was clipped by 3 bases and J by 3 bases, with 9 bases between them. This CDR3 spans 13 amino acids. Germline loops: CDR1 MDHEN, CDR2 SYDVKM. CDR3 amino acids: CASSFMRGYEQYF. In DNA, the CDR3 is TGTGCCAGCAGTTTTATGAGGGGCTACGAGCAGTACTTC.

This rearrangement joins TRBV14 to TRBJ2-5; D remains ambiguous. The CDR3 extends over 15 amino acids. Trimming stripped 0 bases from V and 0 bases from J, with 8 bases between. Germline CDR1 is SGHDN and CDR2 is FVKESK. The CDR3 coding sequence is TGTGCCAGCAGCCAAGAAGCCCCGTACCAAGAGACCCAGTACTTC. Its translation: CASSQEAPYQETQYF.

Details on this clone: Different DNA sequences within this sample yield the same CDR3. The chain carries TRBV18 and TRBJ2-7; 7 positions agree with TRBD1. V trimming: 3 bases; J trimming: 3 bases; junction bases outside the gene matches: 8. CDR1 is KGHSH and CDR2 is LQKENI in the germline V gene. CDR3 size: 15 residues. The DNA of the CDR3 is TGTGCCAGCTCACCGGGGGACAGAGTGAGCTACGAGCAGTACTTC. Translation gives CASSPGDRVSYEQYF.

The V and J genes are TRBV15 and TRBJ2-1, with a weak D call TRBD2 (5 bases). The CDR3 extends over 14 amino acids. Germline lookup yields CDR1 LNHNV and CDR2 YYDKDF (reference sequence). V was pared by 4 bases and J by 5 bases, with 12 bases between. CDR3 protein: CATSTSGYNNEQFF. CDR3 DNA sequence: TGTGCCACCAGCACCAGCGGATATAACAATGAGCAGTTCTTC.

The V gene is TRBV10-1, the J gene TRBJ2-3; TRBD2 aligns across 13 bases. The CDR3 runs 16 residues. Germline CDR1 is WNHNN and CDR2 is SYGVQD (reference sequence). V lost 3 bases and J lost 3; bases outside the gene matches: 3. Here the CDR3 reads CASSDTSGGETDTQYF. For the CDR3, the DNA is TGCGCCAGCAGTGACACTAGCGGGGGGGAGACAGATACGCAGTATTTT.

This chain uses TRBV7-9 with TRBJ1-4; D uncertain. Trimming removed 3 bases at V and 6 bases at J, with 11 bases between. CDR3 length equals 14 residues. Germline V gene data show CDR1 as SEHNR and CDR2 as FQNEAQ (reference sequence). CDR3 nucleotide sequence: TGTGCCAGCAGCTTTAACGCAGCCCATGAAAAACTGTTTTTT. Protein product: CASSFNAAHEKLFF.

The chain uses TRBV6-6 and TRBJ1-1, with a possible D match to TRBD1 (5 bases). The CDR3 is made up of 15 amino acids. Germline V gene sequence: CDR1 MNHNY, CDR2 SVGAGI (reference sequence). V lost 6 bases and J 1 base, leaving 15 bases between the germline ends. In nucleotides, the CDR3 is TGTGCCAGCAGACCAACTGGACATGAGAACACTGAAGCTTTCTTT. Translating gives CASRPTGHENTEAFF.

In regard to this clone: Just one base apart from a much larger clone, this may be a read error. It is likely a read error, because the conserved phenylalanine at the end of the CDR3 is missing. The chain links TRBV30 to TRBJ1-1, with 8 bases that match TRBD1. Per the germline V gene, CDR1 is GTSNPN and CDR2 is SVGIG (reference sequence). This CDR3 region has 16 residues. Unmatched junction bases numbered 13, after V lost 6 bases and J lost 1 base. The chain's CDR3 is CACHGQGSSQNTEAFL. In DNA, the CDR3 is TGTGCCTGCCACGGACAGGGCTCATCACAGAACACTGAAGCTTTCCTT.

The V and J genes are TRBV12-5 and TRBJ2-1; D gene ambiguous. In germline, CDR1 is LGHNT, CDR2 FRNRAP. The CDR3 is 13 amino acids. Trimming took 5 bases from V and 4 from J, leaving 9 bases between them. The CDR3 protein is CASGRSSYNEQFF. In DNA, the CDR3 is TGTGCTAGTGGTCGTTCTTCGTACAATGAGCAGTTCTTC.

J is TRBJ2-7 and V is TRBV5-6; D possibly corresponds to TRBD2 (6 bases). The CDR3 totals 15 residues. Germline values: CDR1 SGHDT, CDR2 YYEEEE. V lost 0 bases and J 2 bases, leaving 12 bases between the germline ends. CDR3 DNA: TGTGCCAGCAGCTTGGAACAGGAGGGGCCCTACGAGCAGTACTTC. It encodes CASSLEQEGPYEQYF.

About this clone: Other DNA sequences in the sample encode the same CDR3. CDR3 protein: CASSLQREVTDTQYF. For the CDR3, the DNA is TGTGCCAGCAGCCTCCAGCGGGAGGTCACAGATACGCAGTATTTT. The chain couples TRBV5-5 to TRBJ2-3; 9 bases match TRBD2. There are 15 residues in the CDR3. The V gene's germline CDR1 is SGHKS and CDR2 YYEKEE (reference sequence). After removal of 4 bases from V and 2 bases from J, the junction contained 5 bases not matched to a gene.